This T cell receptor (beta chain) was recorded in a study of blood T cell repertoires in COVID-19. Across the whole study: COVID-19 samples collected from the United States, Italy and Spain covered acute and convalescent phases.

Sequencing was performed with immunoSEQ multiplex PCR; in TCRdb, only in-frame clones are kept and a portion is missing. This table has about 74,000 clones, around 74% appearing once. Germline loops: CDR1 SGHVS, CDR2 FNYEAQ. The CDR3 spans 15 residues. J was trimmed by 4 bases and V by 1 base; bases with no gene match: 3. The sequencing input was peripheral blood. The chain is built from TRBV7-6 and TRBJ2-5, with 10 bases that match TRBD1. This clonotype originated in a man in his 70s with acute or convalescent COVID-19. As DNA, the CDR3 is TGTGCCAGCAGCTTAGGCCGGGACAGGGGAGAGACCCAGTACTTC. This translates into CASSLGRDRGETQYF.